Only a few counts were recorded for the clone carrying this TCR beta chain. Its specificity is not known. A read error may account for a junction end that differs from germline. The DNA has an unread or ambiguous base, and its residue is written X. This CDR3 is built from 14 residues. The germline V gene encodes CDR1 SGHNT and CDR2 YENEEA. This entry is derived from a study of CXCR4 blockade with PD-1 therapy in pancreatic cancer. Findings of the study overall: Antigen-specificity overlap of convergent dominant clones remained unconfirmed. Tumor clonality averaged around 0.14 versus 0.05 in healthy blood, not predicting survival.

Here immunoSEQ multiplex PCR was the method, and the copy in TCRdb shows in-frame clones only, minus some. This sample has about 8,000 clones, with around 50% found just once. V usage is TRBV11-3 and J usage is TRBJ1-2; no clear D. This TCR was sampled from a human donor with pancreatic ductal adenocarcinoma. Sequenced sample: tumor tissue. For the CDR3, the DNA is TGTGCCAGCAGCTTAGACCCAACGGACTATRGCTACACCTTC. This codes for CASSLDPTDYXYTF.